What follows is one T cell receptor beta chain and its context. Its binding antigen is unknown. The input lacks base qualities; no much larger clone sits a single base away. The data belong to a study of response to subunit inactivated influenza vaccine listed by TCRdb under 2018. At the level of the whole study: To follow how T cells responded to a trivalent subunit inactivated influenza vaccine, the researchers relied on deep quantitative profiling of the T cell receptor repertoire.

Study-level results and caveats: The authors proposed that each seasonal influenza vaccination may bring in only a limited number of new T cells.

Library preparation employed RT-PCR. The sequencing machine was an Illumina HiSeq 2500. Through fastp at Q25 and MiXCR, TCRdb rebuilt clones from the public reads, retaining in-frame beta chains. Here each entry gathers all rows of one CDR3 protein and keeps the most common genes and DNA. The sample contains around 470,000 distinct CDR3 sequences, around 7.7% of them found a single time. The ten largest clonotypes hold around 13% of the sample. The source was PBMCs from blood, collected about 24 months after vaccination. The sequence came from a man between 45 and 75 years old who received an inactivated influenza vaccine. Donor details come from another sample of the same person, matched by shared clones.

CDR3 reads: CASSLGRGGRNTIYF. In nucleotide form, the sequence is TGTGCCAGCAGTTTGGGCAGGGGGGGACGAAACACCATATATTTT. The rearranged segments are TRBV28 and TRBJ1-3; TRBD1 lines up with 7 middle nucleotides. V ends up 3 bases short and J 5 bases short, with an unmatched junction base count of 7. Counted from cysteine to phenylalanine, this CDR3 has 15 amino acids. The only DNA kept is the CDR3, 45 bases in frame from the first base. Looking up the germline V gene yields CDR1 MDHEN and CDR2 SYDVKM.